The 32 T cell receptor beta chains reported below all come from one sample, sequenced in a study of shared clonotypes between healthy human individuals. TCRdb's copy holds only in-frame clones and misses some; the assay was immunoSEQ multiplex PCR. The sample shows around 500,000 clones, roughly 80% of them seen only once. Source material: PBMCs. The receptors stem from a woman aged 40 to 50 in good health. Some clones in this sample may be carry-over from other donors' samples.

This clone was seen only a few times. The chain employs TRBV15 and TRBJ2-4, with 11 bases matching TRBD2. The CDR3 consists of 17 residues. Unmatched junction bases numbered 6, after V lost 0 bases and J lost 5 bases. Looked up from germline, CDR1 is LNHNV and CDR2 is YYDKDF (reference sequence). CDR3 protein: CATSRDTSGRGENIQYF. The CDR3, as DNA: TGTGCCACCAGCAGAGATACTAGCGGGAGAGGTGAAAACATTCAGTACTTC.

Comments on this clone: A far more abundant clone sits one base away, making this likely a read error. The V and J genes are TRBV18 and TRBJ2-1, with 10 bases fitting TRBD2. Germline V CDR1 and CDR2: KGHSH, LQKENI. This CDR3 contains 16 residues. The chain's CDR3 is CASSPRLAGDYNEQLF. The CDR3 DNA reads TGTGCCAGCTCACCACGCCTAGCGGGGGACTACAATGAGCAGCTCTTC. The whole variable domain, filled in from reference TRBV18 and TRBJ2-1, reads NAGVMQNPRHLVRRRGQEARLRCSPMKGHSHVYWYRQLPEEGLKFMVYLQKENIIDESGMPKERFSAEFPKEGPSILRIQQVVRGDSAAYFCASSPRLAGDYNEQLFGPGTRLTVL.

This clone has only one observation. A far larger clone is one base from this, pointing to a likely read error. This CDR3 is also generated by other DNA sequences in the sample. This chain uses TRBV4-2 with TRBJ2-7; the match to TRBD2 covers 13 bases. Germline values: CDR1 LGHNA, CDR2 YNFKEQ. CDR3 length: 16 amino acids. The trim removed 4 bases at V and 0 bases at J, leaving 3 bases unmatched. The CDR3 spells CASSPGTSGDSYEQYF. For the CDR3, the DNA is TGTGCCAGCAGCCCCGGGACTAGCGGGGACTCCTACGAGCAGTACTTC.

Concerning this clone: The likely explanation is a read error, given a far larger clone one base away. V usage is TRBV2 and J usage is TRBJ1-4; 9 nucleotides line up with TRBD1. The CDR3 loop spans 15 amino acids. Germline CDR1 reads SNHLY; CDR2 reads FYNNEI. The CDR3 spells CASGEQGARNEKLFF. Here the CDR3 DNA reads TGTGCCAGCGGTGAACAGGGGGCGCGTAATGAAAAACTGTTTTTT.

The chain carries TRBV30 and TRBJ2-2, with D possibly TRBD2 on 6 matching bases. V was shortened by 0 bases and J by 6 bases, with 11 bases between the two germline ends. Germline lookup yields CDR1 GTSNPN and CDR2 SVGIG (reference sequence). CDR3 size: 14 residues. The CDR3 DNA reads TGTGCCTGGAGTGTAAGACTAGAAGCCGGGGAGCTGTTTTTT. Translated: CAWSVRLEAGELFF.

Details on this clone: A much larger clonotype is one base distant, so this may be a read error. Other DNA variants within this sample encode the same CDR3. The V gene is TRBV5-1, the J gene TRBJ2-1; D is tentatively TRBD1 or TRBD2 (5 bases each). The CDR3 has 19 amino acids. Trimming cost V 4 bases and J 0 bases, with 23 bases left between them. Germline V gene sequence: CDR1 SGHRS, CDR2 YFSETQ. In nucleotides, the CDR3 is TGCGCCAGCAGCCCTTCCGGGACGGGGATTCAGTCCTCCTACAATGAGCAGTTCTTC. Its translation is CASSPSGTGIQSSYNEQFF.

V gene TRBV6-1 combines with J gene TRBJ1-5, with D hard to call. From germline, CDR1 is MNHNS and CDR2 SASEGT. V shed 6 bases and J shed 4 bases, with 16 bases lying between them. The CDR3 is 15 amino acids. The CDR3 bases are TGTGCCAGCAGCGCTGCAGGAGTACGGAATCAGCCCCAGCATTTT. This sequence encodes CASSAAGVRNQPQHF.

This clone has only one observation. The chain links TRBV19 to TRBJ2-7; TRBD2 matches 8 bases. J gave up 0 bases and V 6 bases, and 7 bases lay outside the gene matches. Germline V CDR1 and CDR2: LNHDA, SQIVND (reference sequence). The CDR3 runs 15 residues. CDR3 region: CASRPGLGTSYEQYF. The CDR3 DNA follows: TGTGCCAGTAGGCCGGGACTAGGGACCTCCTACGAGCAGTACTTC.

In the case of this clone: Given a far larger clone just one base away, this is likely a sequencing read error. The V call is TRBV11-2, the J call TRBJ1-5; the D gene is possibly TRBD1 (5 bases). Per the germline V gene, CDR1 is SGHAT and CDR2 is FQNNGV. CDR3 length: 15 residues. The ends were cut back, 4 bases at V and 3 bases at J, with 13 bases in the middle. The CDR3: CASSSGGGANQPQHF. The CDR3 bases are TGTGCCAGCAGCTCAGGCGGCGGGGCCAATCAGCCCCAGCATTTT.

The chain combines TRBV7-2 with TRBJ2-3, with a weak D call TRBD2 (7 bases). The CDR3 totals 15 residues. Germline CDR1 SGHTA, CDR2 FQGNSA. Between the trimmed V and J ends, which lost 6 bases and 5 bases, there was a span of 18 bases. As DNA, the CDR3 is TGTGCCAGCAGACGAGGGGGAGGGCCCGGAGATACGCAGTATTTT. Encoded protein: CASRRGGGPGDTQYF.

The DNA of the CDR3 is TGTGCCAGCAGTCGCGACAGGGGGCTTTGGAACACCATATATTTT. This gives the protein CASSRDRGLWNTIYF. The chain is built from TRBV13 and TRBJ1-3; 10 positions agree with TRBD1. Germline V gene data show CDR1 as PRHDT and CDR2 as FYEKMQ (reference sequence). This CDR3 is 15 amino acids long. Trimming took 6 bases from V and 7 from J; bases not matched to a gene: 9.

V and J are TRBV7-2 and TRBJ2-5; 10 bases are a match to TRBD2. Germline trimming cut 2 bases from V and 5 bases from J; bases unmatched to any gene: 11. The CDR3 contains 17 residues. Germline CDR1 is SGHTA and CDR2 is FQGNSA. The CDR3 bases are TGTGCCAGCAGCTTACCGGGTCTAGCGGGAGTGAGTGAGACCCAGTACTTC. It encodes CASSLPGLAGVSETQYF.

The chain uses TRBV28 and TRBJ2-3, with no clear D. From germline, CDR1 is MDHEN and CDR2 SYDVKM. This CDR3 region has 14 residues. The V end was cut by 2 bases, the J end by 2 bases, with 8 bases between. The DNA for the CDR3 is TGTGCCAGCAGTTTACGCTTTCTCACAGATACGCAGTATTTT. As protein: CASSLRFLTDTQYF.

V gene TRBV7-3 combines with J gene TRBJ2-7; 10 bases agree with TRBD2. The CDR3 consists of 15 residues. Unmatched junction bases numbered 5, after V lost 1 base and J lost 5 bases. The germline gives CDR1 SGHTA, CDR2 FQGTGA. CDR3 DNA sequence: TGTGCCAGCAGCTTAATTCCCGGGACTAGCGACGAGCAGTACTTC. Translating it yields CASSLIPGTSDEQYF.

About this clone: Just one base apart from a much larger clone, this may be a read error. The chain couples TRBV15 to TRBJ2-5; D not resolved. The CDR3 is made up of 12 amino acids. Looked up from germline, CDR1 is LNHNV and CDR2 is YYDKDF (reference sequence). The germline V and J ends were trimmed by 4 bases and 3 bases, with 6 bases remaining between them. CDR3 amino acids: CATSIEEETQYF. The CDR3 DNA reads as TGTGCCACCAGCATAGAGGAAGAGACCCAGTACTTC.

This clone appeared a few times. Its ends do not fully match the called genes, so a read error is possible. The chain is built from TRBV6-1 and TRBJ2-7; TRBD2 agrees at 13 bases. This CDR3 is 14 amino acids long. CDR1 is MNHNS and CDR2 is SASEGT in the germline V gene. In nucleotides, the CDR3 is TGTGCCAGCAGTGACCCCGCGACTAGCGGGAGGTGGGACTTC. It translates to CASSDPATSGRWDF.

To note about this clone: A read error likely explains this, since a far larger clone differs by one base. The genes are TRBV14 and TRBJ2-7; 9 bases are shared with TRBD1. Germline-derived CDR1 and CDR2 are SGHDN and FVKESK. The CDR3 totals 15 residues. Trimming removed 3 bases from V and 3 bases from J; junction bases left unmatched: 6. DNA for the CDR3: TGTGCCAGCAGCCACGGGACAGGGTGGTACTACGAGCAGTACTTC. Residues: CASSHGTGWYYEQYF.

The chain is built from TRBV5-1 and TRBJ2-7; D remains ambiguous. CDR3 length equals 14 residues. CDR1 is SGHRS, CDR2 YFSETQ, per germline. The V gene lost 0 bases and the J gene lost 2 bases, with 9 bases spanning the gap. CDR3 in amino acids: CASSLVGPPYEQYF. The CDR3 nucleotides read TGCGCCAGCAGCTTGGTCGGTCCACCCTACGAGCAGTACTTC.

For this clone: Other DNA variants within this sample encode the same CDR3. V gene TRBV7-2 combines with J gene TRBJ2-3, with TRBD2 matching over 13 bases. V trimming: 4 bases; J trimming: 3 bases; junction bases outside the gene matches: 4. CDR1 and CDR2 (germline): SGHTA, FQGNSA. The CDR3 loop spans 16 amino acids. The chain's CDR3 is CASSSRTSGGTDTQYF. The CDR3 nucleotides are TGTGCCAGCAGCTCCAGGACTAGCGGGGGAACAGATACGCAGTATTTT.

Points on this clone: A read error is likely here: a far larger clone is one base away. This chain joins TRBV5-1 and TRBJ2-4, with D possibly TRBD2 on 6 matching bases. CDR1 is SGHRS, CDR2 YFSETQ, per germline. The CDR3 is 17 residues long. CDR3 region: CASSRLTSVAAKNIKYF. The CDR3 DNA reads TGCGCCAGCAGCCGGCTCACTAGTGTAGCGGCCAAAAACATTAAGTACTTC.

The V gene is TRBV6-1, the J gene TRBJ2-3, with TRBD2 matching 13 bases. Germline CDR1 is MNHNS and CDR2 is SASEGT. This CDR3 has 18 residues. J lost 1 base, V lost 1 base, and 5 bases had no gene match. CDR3 coding DNA: TGTGCCAGCAGTGAAGGGACTAGCGGGAGTTGGGGCACAGATACGCAGTATTTT. Its translation: CASSEGTSGSWGTDTQYF.

The V gene is TRBV5-1, the J gene TRBJ2-1; the D is unclear. Deletions cut 3 bases from V and 2 bases from J, with 12 bases between. Germline CDR1 reads SGHRS; CDR2 reads YFSETQ. The CDR3 is made up of 15 amino acids. The CDR3 bases are TGCGCCAGCAGCTCCGGGTCAGCGACCTACAATGAGCAGTTCTTC. Its protein is CASSSGSATYNEQFF.

This chain links TRBV7-9 with TRBJ2-7; D call uncertain. Trimming removed 5 bases from V and 0 bases from J, with 11 bases in between. Germline V lookup: CDR1 SEHNR, CDR2 FQNEAQ (reference sequence). There are 14 residues in the CDR3. CDR3 amino acids: CASSPTLSSYEQYF. In DNA, the CDR3 is TGTGCCAGCAGCCCTACCTTAAGCTCCTACGAGCAGTACTTC. Supplemented by reference TRBV7-9 and TRBJ2-7, the full variable domain reads DTGVSQNPRHKITKRGQNVTFRCDPISEHNRLYWYRQTLGQGPEFLTYFQNEAQLEKSRLLSDRFSAERPKGSFSTLEIQRTEQGDSAMYLCASSPTLSSYEQYFGPGTRLTVT.

The chain couples TRBV7-9 to TRBJ2-5; no clear D. The J call may be in error: the DNA end matches TRBJ2-7 better. The germline gives CDR1 SEHNR, CDR2 FQNEAQ (reference sequence). This CDR3 has 12 amino acids. The CDR3 DNA follows: TGTGCCAGCAGCTTAGGGTCCTACGAGCAGTACTTC. Translated: CASSLGSYEQYF.

For this clone: One base separates it from a far larger clone, so it is likely a read error. The chain recombines TRBV5-1 with TRBJ2-1; D is possibly TRBD2 (5 bases). Germline values: CDR1 SGHRS, CDR2 YFSETQ. The CDR3 spans 12 residues. Trimming shortened V by 6 bases and J by 7 bases, and 11 bases separated the two germline ends. The CDR3 loop reads CASMVTRNEQFF. The DNA for the CDR3 is TGCGCCAGCATGGTCACTAGGAATGAGCAGTTCTTC.

To note about this clone: This may stem from a read error, because a much larger clone lies one nucleotide away. Other DNA sequences from this sample encode an identical CDR3 as well. V usage is TRBV6-4 and J usage is TRBJ2-3; D is perhaps TRBD1 or TRBD2 (5 bases each). V lost 0 bases and J 2 bases, leaving 6 bases between the germline ends. Germline CDR1 is MRHNA and CDR2 is SNTAGT. The CDR3 is 14 residues long. The CDR3 nucleotides are TGTGCCAGCAGTGACTCGGGGGACACAGATACGCAGTATTTT. It codes for CASSDSGDTDTQYF.

The chain uses TRBV7-2 and TRBJ1-2, with a weak D call TRBD1 (5 bases). Between the trimmed V and J ends, which lost 2 bases and 4 bases, there was a span of 20 bases. Germline V gene data show CDR1 as SGHTA and CDR2 as FQGNSA. The CDR3 runs to 17 residues. CDR3 amino acids: CASSLYRPGGDGYGYTF. Written as DNA, the CDR3 is TGTGCCAGCAGCTTATACCGACCTGGGGGGGACGGCTATGGCTACACCTTC.

The chain joins TRBV4-2 to TRBJ2-7; D unclear. The CDR3 totals 15 residues. V shed 0 bases and J shed 0 bases, with 9 bases lying between them. The germline CDR1 and CDR2 sequences are LGHNA and YNFKEQ. The CDR3, as DNA: TGTGCCAGCAGCCAAGAGTCTGGCAGCTCCTACGAGCAGTACTTC. This translates into CASSQESGSSYEQYF.

V usage is TRBV5-4 and J usage is TRBJ2-5, with 13 bases matching TRBD2. The CDR3 is made up of 20 amino acids. Germline values: CDR1 SGHNT, CDR2 YYREEE (reference sequence). The V gene end was trimmed by 2 bases and the J gene end by 2 bases; junction bases not matched to a gene: 15. The CDR3 DNA reads TGTGCCAGCAGCTTACCGGGACTAGCGGGACGATCCAGGGGTCAAGAGACCCAGTACTTC. Translating it yields CASSLPGLAGRSRGQETQYF.

The chain couples TRBV28 to TRBJ1-2, with 7 bases identical to TRBD1. Germline V gene data show CDR1 as MDHEN and CDR2 as SYDVKM. The CDR3 consists of 14 residues. The J segment lost 14 bases and the V segment lost 6 bases, leaving 18 bases of the junction unmatched. Here the CDR3 DNA reads TGTGCCAGCAGGCCATACCGGGACAGTGGGCAGGGTACCTTC. It codes for CASRPYRDSGQGTF.

Concerning this clone: A far bigger clonotype differs at one base, so this is likely a read error. This specimen includes other DNA sequences encoding the same CDR3. The chain uses TRBV5-1 and TRBJ2-2, with D perhaps being TRBD1 or TRBD2 (5 bases each). The CDR3 has 15 amino acids. CDR1 and CDR2 (germline): SGHRS, YFSETQ. Deletions cut 7 bases from V and 4 bases from J, with 17 bases between. CDR3 DNA: TGCGCCAGCTCTGTGGGGCTAGCTATCACCGGGGAGCTGTTTTTT. Protein sequence: CASSVGLAITGELFF.

This clone has a single count. V usage is TRBV5-1 and J usage is TRBJ2-2; weak D call: TRBD1 (5 bases). Trimming took off 0 bases at V and 6 bases at J, with 9 bases between the two ends. The CDR3 spans 14 residues. Germline CDR1 is SGHRS and CDR2 is YFSETQ. The CDR3 DNA follows: TGCGCCAGCAGCTTGGGGGGCCGCGCCGGGGAGCTGTTTTTT. Translation gives CASSLGGRAGELFF.